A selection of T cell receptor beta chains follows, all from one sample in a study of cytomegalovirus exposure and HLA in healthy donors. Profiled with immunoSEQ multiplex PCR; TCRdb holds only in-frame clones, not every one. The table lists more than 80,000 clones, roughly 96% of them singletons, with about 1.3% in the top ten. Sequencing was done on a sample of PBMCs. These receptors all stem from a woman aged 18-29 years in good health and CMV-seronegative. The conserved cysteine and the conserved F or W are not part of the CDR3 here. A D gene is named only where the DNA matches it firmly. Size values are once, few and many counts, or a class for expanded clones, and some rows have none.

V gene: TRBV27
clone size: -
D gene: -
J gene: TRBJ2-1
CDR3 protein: ASSWGIGRANFEQF

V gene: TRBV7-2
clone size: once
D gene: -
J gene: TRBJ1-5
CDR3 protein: ASSLYRTDSQPQH

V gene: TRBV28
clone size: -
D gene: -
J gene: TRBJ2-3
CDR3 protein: ASSPQPLSDTQY

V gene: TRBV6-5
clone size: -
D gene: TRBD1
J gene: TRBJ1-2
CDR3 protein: ASSETGAYGYT

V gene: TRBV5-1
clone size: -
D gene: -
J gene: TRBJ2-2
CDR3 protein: ASSLGSGWQPNTGELF

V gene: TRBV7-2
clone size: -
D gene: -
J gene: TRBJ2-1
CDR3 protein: ASSLIPAGTYNEQF

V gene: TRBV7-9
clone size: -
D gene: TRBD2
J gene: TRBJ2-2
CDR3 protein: ASSSNLAVGGELF

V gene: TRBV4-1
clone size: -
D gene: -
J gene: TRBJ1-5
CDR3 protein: ASSQGRGQRQPQH

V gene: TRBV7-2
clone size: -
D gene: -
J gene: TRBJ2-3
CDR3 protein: ASSPELGGGTDTQY

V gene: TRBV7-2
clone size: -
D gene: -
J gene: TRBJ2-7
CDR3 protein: ASSVLEPEQY

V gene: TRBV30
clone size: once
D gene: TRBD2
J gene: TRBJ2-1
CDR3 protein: ASQRDRYNEQF

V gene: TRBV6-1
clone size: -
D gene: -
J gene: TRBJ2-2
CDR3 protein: ASRTGRNTGELF

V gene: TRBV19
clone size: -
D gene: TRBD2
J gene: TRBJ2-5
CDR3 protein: ASSPGLAGVTTQY

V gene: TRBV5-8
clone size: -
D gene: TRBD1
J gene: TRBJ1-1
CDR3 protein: ASSFGTVNTEAF

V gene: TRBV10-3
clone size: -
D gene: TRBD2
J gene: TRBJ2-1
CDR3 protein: AITSGSNEQF

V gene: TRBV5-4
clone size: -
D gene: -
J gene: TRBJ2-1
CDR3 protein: ASSPIGPYNEQF

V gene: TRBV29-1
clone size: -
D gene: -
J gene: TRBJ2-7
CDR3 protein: SVEANTLDSRYEQY

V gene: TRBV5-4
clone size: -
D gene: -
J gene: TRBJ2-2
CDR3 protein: ASSFDRLLGELF

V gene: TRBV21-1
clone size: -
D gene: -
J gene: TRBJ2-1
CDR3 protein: ASSKGDRDRHEQF

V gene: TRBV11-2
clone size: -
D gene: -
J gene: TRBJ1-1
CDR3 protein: ASSRQGTAEAF

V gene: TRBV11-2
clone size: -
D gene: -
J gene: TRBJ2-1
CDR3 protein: ASSLTNNEQF

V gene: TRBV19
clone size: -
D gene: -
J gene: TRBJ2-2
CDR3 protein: ASRLGIANTGELF

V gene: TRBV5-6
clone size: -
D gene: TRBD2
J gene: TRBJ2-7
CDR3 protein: ASSLEGGLAVLEQY

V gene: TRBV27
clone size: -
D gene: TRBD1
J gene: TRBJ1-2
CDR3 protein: ASSLTGDNYGYT

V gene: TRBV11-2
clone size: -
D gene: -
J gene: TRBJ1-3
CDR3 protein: ASSLGASNTIY

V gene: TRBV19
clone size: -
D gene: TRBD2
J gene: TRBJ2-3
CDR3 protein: ASREAGVPDTQY

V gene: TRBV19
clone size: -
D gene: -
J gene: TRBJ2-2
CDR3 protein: ATTTRGTGELF

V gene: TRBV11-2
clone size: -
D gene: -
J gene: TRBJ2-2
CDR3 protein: ASSSLSGNTGELF

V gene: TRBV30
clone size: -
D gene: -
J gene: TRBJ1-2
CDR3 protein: AFTRGHGYT

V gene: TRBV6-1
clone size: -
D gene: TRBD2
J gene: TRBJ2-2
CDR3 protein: ASSEVGGGTGELF

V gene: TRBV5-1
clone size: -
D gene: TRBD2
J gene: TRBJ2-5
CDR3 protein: ASNVAGGWNRETQY

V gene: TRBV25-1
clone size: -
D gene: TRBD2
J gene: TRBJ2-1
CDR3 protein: ASSGLAGVDNEQF

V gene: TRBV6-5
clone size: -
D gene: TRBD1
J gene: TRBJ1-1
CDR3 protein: ASSLGQAEAF

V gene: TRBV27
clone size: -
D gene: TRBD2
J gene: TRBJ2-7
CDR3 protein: ASIGTRPYEQY

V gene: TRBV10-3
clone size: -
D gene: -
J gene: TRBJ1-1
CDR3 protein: AIITDRTGEAF

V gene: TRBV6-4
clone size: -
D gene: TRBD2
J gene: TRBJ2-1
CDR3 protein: ASSHHLFSGSFDNEQF

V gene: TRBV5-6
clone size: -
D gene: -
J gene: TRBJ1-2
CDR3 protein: ASSPALVYGYT

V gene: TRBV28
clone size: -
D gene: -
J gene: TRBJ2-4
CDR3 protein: ASTPSLAKNIQY

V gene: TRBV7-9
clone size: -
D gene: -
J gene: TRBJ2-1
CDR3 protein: ARAGADYEQF

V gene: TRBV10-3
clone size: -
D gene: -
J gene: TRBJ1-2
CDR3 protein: AISDRLTNYGYT

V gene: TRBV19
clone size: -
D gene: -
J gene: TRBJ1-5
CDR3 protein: ASVTGGRTNQPQH

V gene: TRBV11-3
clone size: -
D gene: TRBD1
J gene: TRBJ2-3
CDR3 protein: ASSSGTGEVDTQY

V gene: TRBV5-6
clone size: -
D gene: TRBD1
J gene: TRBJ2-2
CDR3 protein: ASSPGTGVTGELF

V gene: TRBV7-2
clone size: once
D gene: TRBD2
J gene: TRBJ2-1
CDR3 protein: ASKRDGTSSYNEQF

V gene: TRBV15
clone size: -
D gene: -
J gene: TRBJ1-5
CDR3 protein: ATSREGVYQPQH

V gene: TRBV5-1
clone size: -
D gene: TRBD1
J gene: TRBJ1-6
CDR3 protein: ASSPGQGISDSPLH

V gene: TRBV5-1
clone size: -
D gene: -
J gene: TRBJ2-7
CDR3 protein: ASSEEIDSSYEQY

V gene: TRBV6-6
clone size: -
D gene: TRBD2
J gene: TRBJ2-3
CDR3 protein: ASRSGGETDTQY

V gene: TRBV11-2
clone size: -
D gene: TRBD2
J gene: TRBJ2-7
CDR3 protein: ASSSPPETSANYEQY

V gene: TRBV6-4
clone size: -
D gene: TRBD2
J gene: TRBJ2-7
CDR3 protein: ASSEGLAGVEQY

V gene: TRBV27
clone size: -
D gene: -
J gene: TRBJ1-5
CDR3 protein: ASSPQTGSNQPQH

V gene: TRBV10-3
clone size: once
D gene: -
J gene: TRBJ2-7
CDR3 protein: AISGPRLDYEQY

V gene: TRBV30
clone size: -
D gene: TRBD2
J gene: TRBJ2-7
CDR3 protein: ATSGGEDLYEQY

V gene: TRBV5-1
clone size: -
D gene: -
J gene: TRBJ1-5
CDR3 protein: ASSSVGGNQPQH

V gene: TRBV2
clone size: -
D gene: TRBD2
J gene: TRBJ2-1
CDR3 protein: ASSEGLAGNEVNV

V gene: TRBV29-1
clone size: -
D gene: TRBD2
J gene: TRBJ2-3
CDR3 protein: SVGLAGVTDTQY

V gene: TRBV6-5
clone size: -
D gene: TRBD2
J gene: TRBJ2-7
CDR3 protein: ASSYALAGATYEQY

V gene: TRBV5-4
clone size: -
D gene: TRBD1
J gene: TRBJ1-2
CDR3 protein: ASSLGTGIGYT

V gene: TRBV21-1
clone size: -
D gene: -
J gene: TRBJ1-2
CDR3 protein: ASSGTTGTYGYT

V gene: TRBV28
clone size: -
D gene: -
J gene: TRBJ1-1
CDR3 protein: ASSGRHLNTEAF